This section outlines one T cell receptor (beta chain) sequence together with its context. Antigen unknown. This sample is part of a study of CXCR3-negative and CXCR3-positive naive CD8 T cells. The germline V gene has CDR1 SNHLY and CDR2 FYNNEI. CDR3 size: 13 residues. TRB cDNA libraries were made by UMI-labeled 5' RACE. TCRdb reprocessed the 5' RACE reads and reports one entry per CDR3 protein, with no DNA. The specimen's table records 95,000 to 100,000 distinct CDR3 sequences. Study-wide points: For CXCR3-positive naive cells, TRB CDR3s were more hydrophobic than those of CXCR3-negative naive cells.

V and J are TRBV2 and TRBJ1-1; TCRdb calls TRBD1, which cannot be checked without DNA. Sample: naive CXCR3+ CD8+ T cells from blood. Subset: CD45RO-CCR7+CD27+CD95- naive CD8+ T cells expressing CXCR3 (TNR3+). The receptor was derived from a human donor in good health. Some clones in this sample may be carry-over from other donors' samples. The CDR3 sequence is CASSGTGSGEAFF.